One sample yielded the 21 T cell receptor beta chains listed below, sequenced in a study of identical twins. TCRdb reprocessed the 5' RACE reads via MiXCR and lists one record per CDR3 protein. The sample includes some 1,700,000 distinct CDR3 sequences, more than 30% seen only once; the top ten take under 0.35%. Sequencing was done on a sample of cord blood. The receptors come from a newborn girl in good health.

This clonotype came up a few times. Here the CDR3 DNA reads TGTGCTAGTGGTTTGAGTCCTCGGGCAGGGATTGTAACAGATACGCAGTATTTT. Translation gives CASGLSPRAGIVTDTQYF. The rearrangement links TRBV12-5 to TRBJ2-3, with a possible D match to TRBD1 (5 bases). The length of the CDR3 is 18 residues. With 2 bases removed from V and 3 bases from J, the gap between germline ends came to 21 bases. CDR1 and CDR2 (germline): LGHNT, FRNRAP.

The chain couples TRBV6-1 to TRBJ1-2; weak D call: TRBD1 (6 bases). V was cut by 5 bases and J by 0 bases, with 13 bases left in between. From germline, CDR1 is MNHNS and CDR2 SASEGT. CDR3 length equals 15 residues. CDR3 loop: CASSRPGHPNYGYTF. CDR3 DNA: TGTGCCAGCAGTCGGCCGGGACACCCTAACTATGGCTACACCTTC.

This chain links TRBV2 with TRBJ2-5; TRBD2 matches at 10 bases. The length of the CDR3 is 13 residues. Germline values: CDR1 SNHLY, CDR2 FYNNEI. The J segment lost 11 bases and the V segment lost 1 base, leaving 4 bases of the junction unmatched. The CDR3 DNA is TGTGCCAGCAGTGAAGTAGCGGGAGGTGAGCAGTACTTC. It is translated as CASSEVAGGEQYF.

The chain uses TRBV4-1 and TRBJ2-7; 12 bases are a match to TRBD1. Trimming removed 0 bases from V and 5 bases from J; junction bases left unmatched: 5. The germline V gene has CDR1 MGHRA and CDR2 YSYEKL. There are 16 residues in the CDR3. The CDR3 DNA follows: TGCGCCAGCAGCCAAGATAGTGGGACAGGGGGCAACGAGCAGTACTTC. Translating it yields CASSQDSGTGGNEQYF.

The CDR3 sequence is CASRRAGPNTEAFF. Written as DNA, the CDR3 is TGTGCCAGCCGCCGGGCAGGACCGAACACTGAAGCTTTCTTT. The chain uses TRBV12-3 or TRBV12-4 and TRBJ1-1; D is undetermined. Between the trimmed V and J ends, which lost 8 bases and 1 base, there was a span of 14 bases. The CDR3 is made up of 14 amino acids.

V gene TRBV20-1 combines with J gene TRBJ2-1; the D is unclear. Trimming pared 4 bases from V and 5 bases from J, leaving 12 bases between. Germline lookup yields CDR1 DFQATT and CDR2 SNEGSKA (reference sequence). This CDR3 spans 13 amino acids. CDR3 loop: CSANSPANNEQFF. CDR3 nucleotide sequence: TGCAGTGCTAATTCCCCCGCCAACAATGAGCAGTTCTTC.

V gene TRBV21-1 combines with J gene TRBJ2-1; TRBD1 is taken as the D call from the table, unchecked against the DNA. TRBV21-1 is marked as a pseudogene. The CDR3 is made up of 20 amino acids. The CDR3 protein is CASSKIPESPRQGHYNEQFF. The CDR3 DNA follows: TGTGCCAGCAGCAAAATCCCCGAATCCCCCAGACAGGGCCACTACAATGAGCAGTTCTTC.

In this sample, this clonotype turned up a few times. The CDR3 sequence is CASSRSAGGPSDTQYF. For the CDR3, the DNA is TGCGCCAGCAGCCGTAGTGCGGGAGGGCCGTCAGATACGCAGTATTTT. The rearrangement links TRBV5-1 to TRBJ2-3; 9 positions match TRBD2. The CDR3 totals 16 residues. V lost 4 bases and J lost 4; bases outside the gene matches: 10. Per the germline V gene, CDR1 is SGHRS and CDR2 is YFSETQ.

This rearrangement joins TRBV24-1 to TRBJ2-2; D may correspond to TRBD1 or TRBD2 (5 bases each). Trimming stripped 5 bases from V and 1 base from J, with 13 bases between. The CDR3 is 16 amino acids. In germline, CDR1 is KGHDR, CDR2 SFDVKD. CDR3 DNA sequence: TGTGCCACCAGTGGTAGTTGGGACCAGAACACCGGGGAGCTGTTTTTT. The encoded protein is CATSGSWDQNTGELFF.

The V gene is TRBV20-1, the J gene TRBJ1-2; TRBD1 might be the D (6 bases). V was shortened by 1 base and J by 8 bases, with 8 bases between the two germline ends. Germline values: CDR1 DFQATT, CDR2 SNEGSKA (reference sequence). The CDR3 contains 11 residues. The CDR3 loop is CSARGTDGYTF. The CDR3 bases are TGCAGTGCTAGAGGGACAGACGGCTACACCTTC.

CDR3 in DNA: TGCAGTGCCCCTCGACAGGGGGTAACATCTGAAGCTTTCTTT. It yields the protein CSAPRQGVTSEAFF. J is TRBJ1-1 and V is TRBV20-1; 9 nucleotides line up with TRBD1. The V gene's germline CDR1 is DFQATT and CDR2 SNEGSKA (reference sequence). The V gene end was trimmed by 6 bases and the J gene end by 6 bases; junction bases not matched to a gene: 11. CDR3 size: 14 residues.

This clonotype came up many times. The genes are TRBV27 and TRBJ2-5, with D unclear. CDR3 size: 14 residues. CDR1 and CDR2 from the germline V gene are MNHEY and SMNVEV (reference sequence). Trimming left V 2 bases short and J 2 bases short, with 9 bases between. The CDR3 protein is CASSLAHKQETQYF. The CDR3 region has the DNA TGTGCCAGCAGTTTAGCCCACAAACAAGAGACCCAGTACTTC.

J is TRBJ1-1 and V is TRBV2; TRBD1 might be the D (6 bases). V was pared by 3 bases and J by 2 bases, with 13 bases between. This CDR3 spans 15 amino acids. Germline-derived CDR1 and CDR2 are SNHLY and FYNNEI. For the CDR3, the DNA is TGTGCCAGCAGTGAGGACAGTCAACACAACACTGAAGCTTTCTTT. Residues: CASSEDSQHNTEAFF.

In its sample, this clonotype was seen many times. The chain is built from TRBV6-5 and TRBJ2-7; unclear D gene. Per the germline V gene, CDR1 is MNHEY and CDR2 is SVGAGI. The CDR3 extends over 12 amino acids. Between the trimmed V and J ends, which lost 0 bases and 5 bases, there was a span of 5 bases. CDR3 coding DNA: TGTGCCAGCAGTTACTCGGACGACGAGCAGTACTTC. Protein: CASSYSDDEQYF.

This clonotype was counted at least ten times. The chain recombines TRBV11-1 with TRBJ2-5, with D maybe TRBD1 (5 bases). This CDR3 is built from 15 residues. V was clipped by 6 bases and J by 1 base, with 15 bases between them. Germline lookup yields CDR1 SGHAT and CDR2 FQDESV (reference sequence). CDR3 in DNA: TGTGCCAGCAGTTTAAACCCCAGGGTCCAAGAGACCCAGTACTTC. Its translation: CASSLNPRVQETQYF.

This clonotype was seen repeatedly, ten times or more. The chain is built from TRBV10-3 and TRBJ1-4; D is unclear. CDR3 size: 12 residues. V was shortened by 8 bases and J by 2 bases, with 6 bases between the two germline ends. Germline V gives CDR1 ENHRY, CDR2 SYGVKD. CDR3 loop: CAIGLTNEKLFF. CDR3 DNA: TGTGCCATCGGGCTGACTAATGAAAAACTGTTTTTT.

This clonotype was counted many times. This sequence joins TRBV4-2 and TRBJ2-3; D gene uncertain. In germline, CDR1 is LGHNA, CDR2 YNFKEQ. The CDR3 covers 15 residues. Trimming shortened V by 4 bases and J by 0 bases, and 11 bases separated the two germline ends. CDR3 coding DNA: TGTGCCAGCAGCCGTATGAGCACTAGCACAGATACGCAGTATTTT. Protein: CASSRMSTSTDTQYF.

There are many counts of this clonotype. The rearrangement links TRBV29-1 to TRBJ2-7; TRBD1 matches at 7 bases. The ends lost 6 bases at V and 2 bases at J; junction bases unmatched: 4. CDR3 size: 12 residues. Looked up from germline, CDR1 is SQVTM and CDR2 is ANQGSEA. CDR3 amino acids: CSVGQVPYEQYF. Written as DNA, the CDR3 is TGCAGCGTCGGACAGGTCCCCTACGAGCAGTACTTC.

This clonotype came up a few times. The chain is built from TRBV6-1 and TRBJ2-1; D is possibly TRBD2 (6 bases). CDR3 length: 12 amino acids. CDR1 is MNHNS and CDR2 is SASEGT in the germline V gene. Trimming pared 10 bases from V and 7 bases from J, leaving 14 bases between. CDR3 loop: CATGLSWNEQFF. In DNA form, the CDR3 reads TGTGCCACGGGACTCTCCTGGAATGAGCAGTTCTTC.

The chain recombines TRBV28 with TRBJ2-5; 7 positions agree with TRBD2. The CDR3 contains 14 residues. Germline-derived CDR1 and CDR2 are MDHEN and SYDVKM. The V gene end was trimmed by 5 bases and the J gene end by 13 bases; junction bases not matched to a gene: 16. Here the CDR3 reads CASSLLAPSKRLYF. The CDR3 DNA is TGTGCCAGCAGTCTACTAGCGCCCAGCAAGCGGCTGTACTTC.

This clonotype was seen more than once but under ten times. This chain connects TRBV20-1 to TRBJ2-3, with 12 bases fitting TRBD1. The length of the CDR3 is 20 residues. Germline loops: CDR1 DFQATT, CDR2 SNEGSKA (reference sequence). The V and J ends lost 3 bases and 1 base, in that order; junction bases with no gene match: 17. CDR3 nucleotides: TGCAGTGCTAGCCCCTCGGGACAGGGGGCCGGGAATACCGGCACAGATACGCAGTATTTT. Translation: CSASPSGQGAGNTGTDTQYF.